The following is a T cell receptor (beta chain) sequence with its context. Its antigen remains unknown. These data are taken from a study of cytomegalovirus exposure and HLA in healthy donors. Study-wide findings and caveats: Among the sequence variants, a highly shared cluster was likely an artifact of sequencing.

Germline V lookup: CDR1 MNHGY, CDR2 SAAAGT. V was cut by 6 bases and J by 5 bases, with 15 bases left in between. This CDR3 has 14 residues. Use of 60 Vbeta and 13 Jbeta primers characterized the PCR. Per the original methods: As a later analysis found, there were 70 million to 90 million unique TCR beta chains, of which some 10 million were shared. Generated by immunoSEQ multiplex PCR, the TCRdb table keeps only in-frame clones and is missing some. V and J calls and clone size are given by that table; D and trimming were obtained from the DNA. This sample has under 200,000 clones; roughly 80% occur once, and the top ten carry 8.5%.

Specimen: PBMCs. The chain uses TRBV6-8 and TRBJ2-3, with D possibly being TRBD2 (5 bases). The receptor was isolated from a male donor in good health and CMV-seropositive. The CDR3 DNA reads TGTGCCAGCAGCAGACACGGGATAGGAGATACGCAGTATTTT. Translation gives CASSRHGIGDTQYF.